This T cell receptor beta chain is drawn from a study of chemoradiotherapy in HPV16-positive cancers. V was pared by 3 bases and J by 5 bases, with 9 bases of the junction left unmatched. The germline gives CDR1 KGHSH, CDR2 LQKENI. CDR3 length equals 15 residues. Assay: immunoSEQ multiplex PCR; the TCRdb copy retains only in-frame clones and omits some. Here the sample spans roughly 25,000 clones, 87% being singletons. The clonotype was recovered from a human donor with HPV-associated anogenital cancer. This material consisted of blood, taken from a patient who underwent chemoradiotherapy. V usage is TRBV18 and J usage is TRBJ2-5; 7 bases are shared with TRBD2. The CDR3 bases are TGTGCCAGCTCACCCCGCGGGGGTGGTGGGGAGACCCAGTACTTC. Translation: CASSPRGGGGETQYF.